This T cell receptor (beta chain) was sequenced for a study of CD8 T cells in ankylosing spondylitis. General observations from the study: A TCR beta motif of under ten highly homologous variants appeared characteristic of ankylosing spondylitis blood. Disease-linked clones were CD8+ and relatively rare in peripheral blood. Reportedly, significant enrichment of disease-linked clones occurred in matched ankylosing spondylitis synovial fluid.

Researchers built TCR beta libraries using quantitative 5'-RACE with molecular barcodes. From the 5' RACE reads, TCRdb called clonotypes with MiXCR, one entry per CDR3 protein. Counted here are around 75,000 distinct CDR3 sequences, roughly 5% occurring once; the ten biggest clones make up about 2.2%. The CDR3 has 12 amino acids. V dropped 2 bases and J dropped 4 bases, with 5 bases sitting between them. From germline, CDR1 is MNHNS and CDR2 SASEGT. This clonotype appeared many times. The antigen remains unidentified. V and J are TRBV6-1 and TRBJ1-1; D is undetermined. Sequencing input: blood, either unsorted or a sorted T cell fraction (not recorded which). The clonotype originates from a male donor with ankylosing spondylitis or in good health (not recorded which). The CDR3 loop reads CASSETVTEAFF. The CDR3 DNA is TGTGCCAGCAGTGAAACCGTCACTGAAGCTTTCTTT.